This T cell receptor beta chain was obtained from a study of identifying expanded T cells in peripheral blood (dated by TCRdb to between 2018 and 2020). Regarding the complete study: Technical replicates were generated by sequencing separate aliquots of the same genomic DNA pool, and four replicates were compared pairwise.

Concerning this clone itself: Its antigen is unknown. No much larger clone exists at a distance of one base, and base qualities are not known.

No immune events, such as infections, were documented for the healthy donors during the collection period. Healthy-donor blood repertoires served as a training cohort to calibrate time-dependent variance in a beta-binomial model of T-cell clone differential abundance. The training cohort comprised approximately ten healthy donors, 3 female and 7 male. An age range of about 25 to 64 years, with an average of 43 years, was recorded for the donors. Obtained from a commercial supplier, whole blood was collected from each healthy donor at three time points set two to three weeks apart. Genomic DNA was extracted from unsorted whole blood for immunosequencing. The cysteine opens and the phenylalanine closes a CDR3 of 16 amino acids. CDR3 DNA only is kept here, 48 bases in frame from base 1. CDR1 and CDR2, looked up from the germline V gene, are SGHRS and YFSETQ. V gives up 0 bases and J gives up 2 bases, and the segment between their germline ends measures 13 bases.

Beyond this particular receptor, the publication reports: The binomial model flagged roughly 1.2 differentially abundant clones between technical replicates but about 16.4 over around 2 weeks and 18 to 20 over around four weeks. The beta-binomial model significantly reduced the number of clones called differentially abundant and the false-positive rate across all healthy-donor time intervals. For all healthy donors, the variance in clone template counts between approximately two-week samples rose significantly as total template count increased. The authors expected biological variance in healthy repertoires might increase further over much longer intervals such as months to years.

TCRbeta CDR3 regions were profiled with the immunoSEQ Assay using bias-controlled multiplex PCR amplification of genomic DNA. From the authors' description of their analysis: To quantify the absolute abundance of each unique TCRbeta CDR3 region, the sequences were collapsed and filtered. Differential abundance was tested with two models: a binomial (Fisher-equivalent) model and a beta-binomial model that adds time-dependent variance fitted from healthy donors. Clones with fewer than 5 combined templates were removed, and differential abundance was called for clones with a Benjamini-Hochberg FDR below 0.01. In the beta-binomial model, variance was expressed as a function of the total template count across the two samples, in the form v = (b*log(k)+a)^2. Sourced from immuneACCESS, this table was stored by TCRdb with only in-frame sequences that have V and J called. A share of the clones is absent; for the studies checked, an unresolved V gene accounts for under half, and the remainder has no known explanation. V, J and clone size derive from that table, while D and trimming were established from the DNA sequence. Recorded for this sample are about 82,000 clones; roughly 90% of them occurred a single time. Roughly 7% of the sample goes to the ten largest clones.

The chain uses TRBV5-1 and TRBJ2-3, with the D gene uncertain. The receptor's source is a person aged 18 to 70 in good health. What was sequenced was blood. The sequenced DNA: TGCGCCAGCAGCTTGGATGTAGAGACCCACACAGATACGCAGTATTTT. The resulting protein is CASSLDVETHTDTQYF.